A single sample gave rise to the 26 T cell receptor beta chains below, sequenced in a study of OX40 agonist ivuxolimab in advanced cancers. The method behind the library was the immunoSEQ multiplex PCR assay. Drawn from immuneACCESS, this table holds only the in-frame rearrangements with V and J called that TCRdb kept. Clones are partly lost; checked studies trace under half to an unresolved V gene and leave the rest unexplained. The sample table records tens of thousands of clones; about 85% of these occur just once. Of the sample, 3.5% to 4.5% is held by the ten largest clones. The starting material was CD4+ or CD8+ T cells sorted from blood, obtained in a trial of the OX40 agonist ivuxolimab. The receptor set was obtained from an adult with an advanced solid tumor such as melanoma, head and neck, liver or kidney cancer.

V usage is TRBV19 and J usage is TRBJ1-5; TRBD1 matches 11 bases. The CDR3 contains 16 residues. In germline, CDR1 is LNHDA, CDR2 SQIVND (reference sequence). V lost 6 bases, J lost 4 bases, and 8 bases stayed unmatched. The CDR3 loop is CASRDRGRRGNQPQHF. DNA for the CDR3: TGTGCCAGTAGGGACAGGGGGCGCAGGGGGAATCAGCCCCAGCATTTT.

This clone appeared a single time. The V gene is TRBV5-4, the J gene TRBJ1-1; 7 bases map to TRBD1. Trimming at V came to 4 bases and at J to 0 bases, leaving 6 bases not matched to a gene. The CDR3 has 15 residues. The germline V gene encodes CDR1 SGHNT and CDR2 YYREEE (reference sequence). DNA for the CDR3: TGTGCCAGCAGCCGGGGACAGTCCATGAACACTGAAGCTTTCTTT. Protein: CASSRGQSMNTEAFF.

CDR3 DNA: TGTGCCAGCAGCTGGGCTAGTTCCGATACGCAGTATTTT. As protein: CASSWASSDTQYF. The chain has TRBV7-6 and TRBJ2-3; no clear D. V lost 4 bases and J lost 6, with 11 bases in between. This CDR3 contains 13 residues. Germline assignment: CDR1 SGHVS and CDR2 FNYEAQ.

The chain uses TRBV20-1 and TRBJ2-5; no clear D gene. V lost 4 bases and J lost 5, with 8 bases in between. The length of the CDR3 is 11 residues. CDR1 and CDR2 (germline): DFQATT, SNEGSKA (reference sequence). CDR3 sequence reads: CSATSGETQYF. In DNA form, the CDR3 reads TGCAGTGCTACGTCCGGGGAGACCCAGTACTTC.

The chain uses TRBV11-3 and TRBJ2-1; no reliable D call. V lost 4 bases and J 7 bases, leaving 11 bases between the germline ends. Germline V CDR1 and CDR2: SGHNT, YENEEA. The CDR3 has 13 residues. CDR3 region: CASSSRVRNEQFF. The CDR3 bases are TGTGCCAGCAGCTCTAGGGTAAGGAATGAGCAGTTCTTC.

The chain uses TRBV7-9 and TRBJ2-2, with a weak D call TRBD2 (6 bases). Between the trimmed V and J ends, which lost 7 bases and 1 base, there was a span of 16 bases. CDR1 and CDR2 from the germline V gene are SEHNR and FQNEAQ (reference sequence). The CDR3 length is 16 residues. This CDR3 reads CASTYKSGWNTGELFF. The CDR3 coding sequence is TGTGCCAGCACCTATAAAAGCGGGTGGAACACCGGGGAGCTGTTTTTT.

This clone was seen once. This chain joins TRBV19 and TRBJ1-2; TRBD1 is a possible D gene (6 bases). Germline V gene sequence: CDR1 LNHDA, CDR2 SQIVND (reference sequence). The CDR3 runs to 13 residues. V lost 8 bases to trimming and J lost 0 bases, with 10 bases between them. CDR3 nucleotides: TGTGCCAGTTTACAGGGTACTAACTATGGCTACACCTTC. It is translated as CASLQGTNYGYTF.

In regard to this clone: The sample contains more than one DNA sequence encoding this CDR3. This sequence joins TRBV9 and TRBJ2-3; D is possibly TRBD1 (5 bases). Germline V gene data show CDR1 as SGDLS and CDR2 as YYNGEE. V lost 0 bases and J 1 base, leaving 6 bases between the germline ends. This CDR3 has 14 residues. CDR3 sequence: CASSVVGGTDTQYF. The CDR3 nucleotides read TGTGCCAGCAGCGTAGTAGGGGGCACAGATACGCAGTATTTT. The entire variable domain, with the rest obtained from reference TRBV9 and TRBJ2-3, is as follows: DSGVTQTPKHLITATGQRVTLRCSPRSGDLSVYWYQQSLDQGLQFLIQYYNGEERAKGNILERFSAQQFPDLHSELNLSSLELGDSALYFCASSVVGGTDTQYFGPGTRLTVL.

This rearrangement joins TRBV21-1 to TRBJ2-1. TRBV21-1 is designated a pseudogene. The CDR3 covers 17 residues. This CDR3 reads CASSKGVPPWNYNEQFF. CDR3 DNA: TGTGCCAGCAGCAAAGGCGTCCCCCCATGGAACTACAATGAGCAGTTCTTC.

This chain connects TRBV5-6 to TRBJ2-7; 7 nucleotides align to TRBD1. Germline-derived CDR1 and CDR2 are SGHDT and YYEEEE. This CDR3 comprises 16 residues. The J segment lost 3 bases and the V segment lost 2 bases, leaving 11 bases of the junction unmatched. The CDR3 coding sequence is TGTGCCAGCAGCTTTCGGACAGGAAATTCCTTCTACGAGCAGTACTTC. This codes for CASSFRTGNSFYEQYF.

The chain carries TRBV4-2 and TRBJ2-7; 8 bases are shared with TRBD1. CDR1 and CDR2 (germline): LGHNA, YNFKEQ. V lost 1 base, J lost 3 bases, and 8 bases stayed unmatched. The CDR3 has 16 amino acids. The CDR3 spells CASSQAEGQADYEQYF. The CDR3 DNA sequence: TGTGCCAGCAGCCAAGCCGAGGGACAGGCCGACTACGAGCAGTACTTC.

The chain couples TRBV6-1 to TRBJ2-7; 12 positions agree with TRBD2. Germline lookup yields CDR1 MNHNS and CDR2 SASEGT. V lost 7 bases to trimming and J lost 4 bases; unmatched junction nucleotides: 5. There are 14 residues in the CDR3. CDR3 amino acids: CASNPGTSGYEQYF. CDR3 nucleotides: TGTGCCAGCAACCCAGGGACTAGCGGGTACGAGCAGTACTTC.

The chain couples TRBV11-2 to TRBJ1-2, with D tentatively TRBD1 (5 bases). V lost 1 base and J 13 bases, leaving 13 bases between the germline ends. The germline CDR1 and CDR2 sequences are SGHAT and FQNNGV. CDR3 length: 12 amino acids. The DNA for the CDR3 is TGTGCCAGCAGCTTAGTTTGGGGCCGTAGCACCTTC. Its translation: CASSLVWGRSTF. The whole variable domain, remainder taken from reference TRBV11-2 and TRBJ1-2, is EAGVAQSPRYKIIEKRQSVAFWCNPISGHATLYWYQQILGQGPKLLIQFQNNGVVDDSQLPKDRFSAERLKGVDSTLKIQPAKLEDSAVYLCASSLVWGRSTFGSGTRLTVV.

Comment on this clone: A read error may produce the germline difference seen at one junction end. The CDR3 DNA reads as TGTGCCAGCAGCACTCAGCGGGAGCTGTTCTTC. Translated, it gives CASSTQRELFF. This chain links TRBV9 with TRBJ2-1; 8 bases fit TRBD2. Germline loops: CDR1 SGDLS, CDR2 YYNGEE. The CDR3 length is 11 residues.

This clone showed up just a few times. The chain recombines TRBV6-5 with TRBJ2-1; D unresolved. The CDR3 extends over 16 amino acids. V was cut by 4 bases and J by 0 bases, with 13 bases left in between. Germline values: CDR1 MNHEY, CDR2 SVGAGI. CDR3 nucleotides: TGTGCCAGCAGTTCATCCCTCTCTAGCTCCTACAATGAGCAGTTCTTC. Protein: CASSSSLSSSYNEQFF.

This chain joins TRBV12-5 and TRBJ2-3, with D perhaps matching TRBD2 (5 bases). This CDR3 spans 16 amino acids. Between the trimmed V and J ends, which lost 0 bases and 2 bases, there was a span of 12 bases. Germline V CDR1 and CDR2: LGHNT, FRNRAP. This chain's CDR3 is CASGLVLVLNTDTQYF. The CDR3 bases are TGTGCTAGTGGTTTGGTACTAGTCCTAAACACAGATACGCAGTATTTT.

Notes on this clone: One end of the junction is discordant with germline, which a read error may explain. The chain carries TRBV7-6 and TRBJ2-3; the D gene is possibly TRBD2 (5 bases). The V gene's germline CDR1 is SGHVS and CDR2 FNYEAQ. The CDR3 runs 14 residues. Written as DNA, the CDR3 is TGTGCCAGCACCTTAGGAGCGGTGACAGATACGCAGTATTTT. It yields the protein CASTLGAVTDTQYF.

The chain recombines TRBV29-1 with TRBJ2-7, with D perhaps matching TRBD1 or TRBD2 (6 bases each). Germline-derived CDR1 and CDR2 are SQVTM and ANQGSEA. This CDR3 has 13 residues. Between the trimmed V and J ends, which lost 6 bases and 0 bases, there was a span of 12 bases. In DNA, the CDR3 is TGCAGCGTCTTAGGGGGGAGCTCCTACGAGCAGTACTTC. Its protein product is CSVLGGSSYEQYF.

V usage is TRBV9 and J usage is TRBJ2-3; a possible D gene is TRBD1 (6 bases). V was shortened by 0 bases and J by 1 base, with 6 bases between the two germline ends. The germline CDR1 and CDR2 sequences are SGDLS and YYNGEE. The CDR3 has 14 residues. The CDR3 loop is CASSVGTGTDTQYF. The CDR3 DNA sequence: TGTGCCAGCAGCGTAGGGACAGGCACAGATACGCAGTATTTT.

The rearrangement links TRBV5-5 to TRBJ2-7; 7 positions match TRBD1. Trimming removed 5 bases from V and 6 bases from J; junction bases left unmatched: 11. This CDR3 region has 14 residues. The germline V gene has CDR1 SGHKS and CDR2 YYEKEE (reference sequence). The CDR3: CASSPQGPDTEQYF. CDR3 in DNA: TGTGCCAGCAGTCCACAGGGGCCGGATACCGAGCAGTACTTC.

This chain links TRBV7-2 with TRBJ2-7, with 11 bases fitting TRBD1. The V gene end was trimmed by 1 base and the J gene end by 5 bases; junction bases not matched to a gene: 1. Per germline, CDR1 SGHTA and CDR2 FQGNSA. The CDR3 covers 14 residues. In DNA form, the CDR3 reads TGTGCCAGCAGCTTAGAGGGACAGGGGGACGAGCAGTACTTC. Its translation: CASSLEGQGDEQYF.

The V gene is TRBV4-1, the J gene TRBJ2-7; 7 bases line up with TRBD2. Germline V gene lookup returns CDR1 MGHRA and CDR2 YSYEKL. With 5 bases clipped from V and 6 bases from J, the junction kept 7 bases outside the gene matches. This CDR3 region has 13 residues. The DNA of the CDR3 is TGCGCCAGCAGCGGGAGGGATCGGGGCGAGCAGTACTTC. Its protein is CASSGRDRGEQYF.

V is TRBV2 and J is TRBJ2-7, with a weak D call TRBD2 (5 bases). V was trimmed by 4 bases and J by 3 bases, leaving 19 bases between them. From germline, CDR1 is SNHLY and CDR2 FYNNEI. The CDR3 has 16 residues. The CDR3 nucleotides read TGTGCCAGCAGTGGGGTGATCGGGGTTGGGGACTACGAGCAGTACTTC. Translation: CASSGVIGVGDYEQYF.

The chain combines TRBV19 with TRBJ1-1, with D hard to call. The CDR3 runs to 11 residues. CDR1 LNHDA and CDR2 SQIVND come from the germline V gene (reference sequence). Trimming stripped 4 bases from V and 7 bases from J, with 7 bases between. The CDR3 is CASSTAIEAFF. The CDR3 DNA follows: TGTGCCAGTAGTACCGCGATTGAAGCTTTCTTT.

The V call is TRBV7-2, the J call TRBJ2-2; 10 bases map to TRBD2. V shed 6 bases and J 2 bases; nucleotides not matched to a gene: 3. CDR1 is SGHTA, CDR2 FQGNSA, per germline. This CDR3 spans 15 amino acids. CDR3 region: CASSRTSGNTGELFF. The CDR3 DNA is TGTGCCAGCAGTAGGACTAGCGGAAACACCGGGGAGCTGTTTTTT.

This clone was seen only once. The rearrangement joins TRBV5-1 to TRBJ2-3; possible D gene TRBD1, 6 bases. The V end lost 6 bases, the J end lost 2 bases, and 13 bases lay between the germline ends. This CDR3 comprises 14 residues. In germline, CDR1 is SGHRS, CDR2 YFSETQ. The CDR3 DNA sequence: TGCGCCAGCAACCGGCAGGGGCTCACAGATACGCAGTATTTT. The encoded protein is CASNRQGLTDTQYF.